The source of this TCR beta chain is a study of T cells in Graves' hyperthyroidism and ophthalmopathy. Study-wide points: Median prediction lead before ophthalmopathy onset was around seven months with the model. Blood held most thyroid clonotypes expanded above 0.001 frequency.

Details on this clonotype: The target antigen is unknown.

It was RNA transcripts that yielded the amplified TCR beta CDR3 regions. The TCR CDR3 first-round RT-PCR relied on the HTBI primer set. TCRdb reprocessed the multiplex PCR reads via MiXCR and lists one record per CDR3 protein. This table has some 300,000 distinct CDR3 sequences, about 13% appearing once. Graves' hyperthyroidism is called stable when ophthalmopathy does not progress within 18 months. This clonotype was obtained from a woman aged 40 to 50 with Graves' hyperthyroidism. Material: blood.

The CDR3: CASRESGSGAETQYF. The DNA for the CDR3 is TGTGCCAGCAGGGAGAGCGGGAGTGGCGCGGAGACCCAGTACTTC. The chain joins TRBV2 to TRBJ2-5, with 8 bases that match TRBD2. Germline CDR1 reads SNHLY; CDR2 reads FYNNEI. The CDR3 is 15 residues long. Trimming took 6 bases from V and 5 from J; bases not matched to a gene: 11.